The clone carrying this T cell receptor (beta chain) has only a few counts. Assay: immunoSEQ multiplex PCR; the TCRdb copy retains only in-frame clones and omits some. The sample carries about 120,000 clones, approximately 90% recorded once. The record originates from a study of blood T cell repertoires in COVID-19. Study details: PBMCs, B-cell-depleted T cells, or T cells provided the cDNA or gDNA that made up the material.

CDR3 length equals 17 residues. The sequence derives from a human donor with acute or convalescent COVID-19. The donor label of this sample is uncertain. The sequenced material came from peripheral blood. The V gene is TRBV1, the J gene TRBJ1-4; the D call TRBD1 from the table was never checked on the DNA. TRBV1 is labeled a pseudogene. The CDR3 DNA is TGCACCAGCAGCCAAGGAATAAGAGACAGGGTGGATGAAAAACTGTTTTTT. Residues: CTSSQGIRDRVDEKLFF.